This T cell receptor beta chain was captured by sequencing in a study of T-cell memory formation after mild COVID-19. Looking at the study overall: Largely, TCR clusters stayed within a single donor.

CDR1 and CDR2 from the germline V gene are SGDLS and YYNGEE. Trimming took off 2 bases at V and 4 bases at J, with 10 bases between the two ends. The CDR3 loop spans 14 amino acids. This clonotype appeared many times. In TCRdb, the 5' RACE reads were re-called with MiXCR into one record per CDR3 protein. Among some 210,000 distinct CDR3 sequences, roughly 10% were seen once, and the ten largest hold 2.5% to 3.5%. The J gene is TRBJ1-3, the V gene TRBV9; D remains unclear. The source of this sequence is a young man who had mild COVID-19 (a few samples of this study predate the infection). Cell type and time point are not known. Sequenced sample: PBMCs or a T cell subset sorted from them (not recorded which). CDR3 sequence (DNA): TGTGCCAGCAGCGTCTTCGGGCTCGGAAACACCATATATTTT. The encoded protein is CASSVFGLGNTIYF.